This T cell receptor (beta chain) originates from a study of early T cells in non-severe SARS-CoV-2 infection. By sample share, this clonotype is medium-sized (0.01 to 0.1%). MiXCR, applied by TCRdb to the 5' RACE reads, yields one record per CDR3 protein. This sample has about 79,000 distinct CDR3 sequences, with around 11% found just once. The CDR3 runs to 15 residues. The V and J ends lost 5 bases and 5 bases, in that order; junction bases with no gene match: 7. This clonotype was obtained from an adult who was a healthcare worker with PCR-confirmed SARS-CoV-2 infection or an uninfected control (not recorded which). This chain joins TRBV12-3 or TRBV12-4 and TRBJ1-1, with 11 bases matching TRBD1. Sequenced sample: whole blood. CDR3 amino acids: CASSPTGTGGTEAFF. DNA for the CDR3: TGTGCCAGCAGTCCCACCGGGACAGGGGGGACTGAAGCTTTCTTT.